This T cell receptor (beta chain) was sequenced for a study of blood T cell repertoires in COVID-19. Study details: The United States, Italy and Spain supplied acute and convalescent COVID-19 samples. PBMCs, B-cell-depleted T cells, or T cells provided the cDNA or gDNA that made up the material.

Original handling: Scientists estimated how many nucleated cells there were by amplifying reference gene primers. Assay: immunoSEQ multiplex PCR; the TCRdb copy retains only in-frame clones and omits some. Clonal size and the V and J genes are those of that table, whereas D and trimming came from the DNA. The sample consists of approximately 37,000 clones, 87% of them appearing once. V gave up 3 bases and J gave up 0 bases, with 9 bases separating them. This CDR3 region has 15 residues. The germline V gene encodes CDR1 LNHDA and CDR2 SQIVND (reference sequence). The TCR was taken from a man older than 75 with active COVID-19. Sequencing used peripheral blood. The chain recombines TRBV19 with TRBJ2-1, with a possible D match to TRBD2 (5 bases). This chain's CDR3 is CASSIAGLSYNEQFF. CDR3 bases: TGTGCCAGTAGTATTGCGGGTCTCTCCTACAATGAGCAGTTCTTC. Full variable domain (outside the CDR3, taken from reference TRBV19 and TRBJ2-1): DGGITQSPKYLFRKEGQNVTLSCEQNLNHDAMYWYRQDPGQGLRLIYYSQIVNDFQKGDIAEGYSVSREKKESFPLTVTSAQKNPTAFYLCASSIAGLSYNEQFFGPGTRLTVL.